This T cell receptor (beta chain) was sequenced during a study of blood T cell repertoires in COVID-19. Study overall: The origin of the acute and convalescent COVID-19 samples was the United States, Italy and Spain. Sources were T cells, B-cell-depleted T cells, or PBMCs; the material itself was cDNA or gDNA.

Authors' methods: Scientists estimated how many nucleated cells there were by amplifying reference gene primers. Data came from immunoSEQ multiplex PCR; TCRdb stores just in-frame clones and leaves some out. V, J and clone size are taken as reported in that table, and D and trimming were inferred from the DNA itself. Of roughly 35,000 clones in the sample, 70% to 90% were seen once. This CDR3 is 14 amino acids long. The source of this sequence is a man between 65 and 79 years old with acute or convalescent COVID-19. The material sequenced was peripheral blood. V usage is TRBV21-1 and J usage is TRBJ1-4. TRBV21-1 corresponds to a pseudogene. CDR3 region: CASSMREFNEKLFF. The CDR3 region has the DNA TGTGCCAGCAGCATGAGGGAATTTAATGAAAAACTGTTTTTT.